Each of the 30 T cell receptor beta chains below was sequenced from the same sample in a study of human T cells and chemical hapten exposure. Noted time point: patch test 3, about 24 weeks after DPC sensitization. Regarding treatment: therapeutic diphenylcyclopropenone sensitization with weekly scalp DPC. MiXCR, applied by TCRdb to the RACE reads, yields one record per CDR3 protein. The sample contains 30,000 or so distinct CDR3 sequences, 5% to 6% of which appear only once. The starting material was whole blood, obtained in connection with sensitization to the hapten diphenylcyclopropenone (DPC). The receptors shown here come from a man aged 25-45 years with alopecia areata. Some clones in this sample may be carry-over from other donors' samples.

This clonotype has at least ten counts. V gene TRBV12-3 or TRBV12-4 combines with J gene TRBJ2-3, with 7 bases lining up with TRBD2. V gave up 3 bases and J gave up 1 base; unmatched junction bases: 4. The CDR3 length is 15 residues. CDR3 sequence: CASSLGGGGTDTQYF. The DNA for the CDR3 is TGTGCCAGCAGTTTGGGGGGAGGGGGCACAGATACGCAGTATTTT.

This clonotype was observed many times. The rearrangement uses TRBV29-1 and TRBJ2-5; a weak D match, TRBD2 (5 bases). CDR3 length: 15 amino acids. Germline V gene data show CDR1 as SQVTM and CDR2 as ANQGSEA. The ends were cut back, 6 bases at V and 1 base at J, with 18 bases in the middle. The CDR3 here is CSVLASQYFQETQYF. For the CDR3, the DNA is TGCAGCGTCCTAGCATCCCAGTATTTCCAAGAGACCCAGTACTTC.

This clonotype was found many times. The rearrangement uses TRBV6-6 and TRBJ1-2; no clear D gene. This CDR3 spans 13 amino acids. CDR1 and CDR2 from the germline V gene are MNHNY and SVGAGI (reference sequence). V was cut by 6 bases and J by 0 bases, with 8 bases left in between. CDR3 sequence reads: CASSGLTNYGYTF. CDR3 sequence (DNA): TGTGCCAGCAGCGGACTCACTAACTATGGCTACACCTTC.

Comment on this clonotype: With a much larger clone just one base away, this may be a read error. V is TRBV29-1 and J is TRBJ2-7, with TRBD1 matching 7 bases. The CDR3 totals 10 residues. In germline, CDR1 is SQVTM, CDR2 ANQGSEA. The CDR3 is CSVVQGEQNF. The CDR3 DNA reads TGCAGCGTTGTTCAGGGGGAGCAGAACTTC.

This clonotype was seen ten or more times. The V gene is TRBV29-1, the J gene TRBJ2-7; D is uncertain. Germline V gene lookup returns CDR1 SQVTM and CDR2 ANQGSEA. V was pared by 3 bases and J by 4 bases, with 10 bases between. CDR3 length: 12 amino acids. The CDR3 region is CSVEDPEYEQYF. The CDR3 DNA reads TGCAGCGTTGAGGACCCTGAATACGAGCAGTACTTC.

This clonotype was counted at least ten times. V gene TRBV19 combines with J gene TRBJ2-3; 10 bases line up with TRBD2. Per the germline V gene, CDR1 is LNHDA and CDR2 is SQIVND (reference sequence). The CDR3 runs 16 residues. Unmatched junction bases numbered 11, after V lost 5 bases and J lost 6 bases. The chain's CDR3 is CASSPPLAGFSDTQYF. The DNA of the CDR3 is TGTGCCAGTAGTCCCCCACTAGCGGGGTTCTCCGATACGCAGTATTTT.

The sample holds many counts of this clonotype. The chain is built from TRBV3-1 and TRBJ1-6, with TRBD1 as a possible D gene (5 bases). There are 16 residues in the CDR3. V lost 3 bases, J lost 9 bases, and 18 bases lay in between. The germline V gene encodes CDR1 LGHDT and CDR2 YNNKEL (reference sequence). As DNA, the CDR3 is TGTGCCAGCAGCCAGTCGGTGGGCAGGGTTAGTTCACCCCTCCACTTT. This codes for CASSQSVGRVSSPLHF.

This clonotype rates as medium-sized. This rearrangement joins TRBV12-5 to TRBJ1-1; no reliable D call. Germline V CDR1 and CDR2: LGHNT, FRNRAP. The V gene lost 6 bases and the J gene lost 3 bases, with 5 bases spanning the gap. This CDR3 comprises 11 residues. CDR3 residues: CASGRDTEAFF. The CDR3, as DNA: TGTGCTAGTGGACGGGACACTGAAGCTTTCTTT.

This clonotype was detected a few times. The rearrangement links TRBV12-2 to TRBJ2-1; the D call in the table, TRBD2, was not verified against the DNA. TRBV12-2 is a pseudogene segment. The length of the CDR3 is 16 residues. The CDR3 here is CASRLEATSVIGEQFF. DNA for the CDR3: TGTGCAAGTCGCTTAGAAGCGACCTCCGTTATAGGTGAGCAGTTCTTC.

This clonotype was counted at least ten times. The genes are TRBV29-1 and TRBJ2-1; D ambiguous. This CDR3 has 14 residues. Germline assignment: CDR1 SQVTM and CDR2 ANQGSEA. V was cut by 3 bases and J by 3 bases, with 12 bases left in between. The CDR3 region has the DNA TGCAGCGTTGAGAGCGAGACAAACTACAATGAGCAGTTCTTC. It yields the protein CSVESETNYNEQFF.

This clonotype came up many times. J is TRBJ2-1 and V is TRBV4-2, with D unclear. The length of the CDR3 is 13 residues. V was pared by 5 bases and J by 0 bases, with 5 bases between. Germline-derived CDR1 and CDR2 are LGHNA and YNFKEQ. CDR3 in amino acids: CASSFDSYNEQFF. CDR3 sequence (DNA): TGTGCCAGCAGCTTTGACTCCTACAATGAGCAGTTCTTC.

This clonotype was picked up a small number of times. The chain joins TRBV6-2 or TRBV6-3 to TRBJ1-5, with D unclear. Germline V gene sequence: CDR1 MNHEY, CDR2 SVGEGT. The CDR3 length is 15 residues. V was pared by 2 bases and J by 0 bases, with 8 bases between. Written as DNA, the CDR3 is TGTGCCAGCAGTTACGACGAAAATAGCAATCAGCCCCAGCATTTT. It encodes CASSYDENSNQPQHF.

This clonotype appeared many times. The chain recombines TRBV6-5 with TRBJ1-5; no reliable D call. Looked up from germline, CDR1 is MNHEY and CDR2 is SVGAGI. This CDR3 has 14 amino acids. Between the trimmed V and J ends, which lost 5 bases and 0 bases, there was a span of 8 bases. The chain's CDR3 is CASSPSHSNQPQHF. CDR3 bases: TGTGCCAGCAGTCCCTCACATAGCAATCAGCCCCAGCATTTT.

This clonotype was observed many times. In nucleotides, the CDR3 is TGTGCCAGCAGCCCCGGTGGTAGCGGATTCAATGAGCAGTTCTTC. This translates into CASSPGGSGFNEQFF. V is TRBV5-4 and J is TRBJ2-1; D is possibly TRBD2 (6 bases). This CDR3 has 15 residues. Trimming took 4 bases from V and 6 from J, leaving 17 bases between them. Germline V lookup: CDR1 SGHNT, CDR2 YYREEE (reference sequence). The whole variable domain, remainder taken from reference TRBV5-4 and TRBJ2-1, is ETGVTQSPTHLIKTRGQQVTLRCSSQSGHNTVSWYQQALGQGPQFIFQYYREEENGRGNFPPRFSGLQFPNYSSELNVNALELDDSALYLCASSPGGSGFNEQFFGPGTRLTVL.

Relative to its sample, this clonotype is medium-sized (0.01 to 0.1%). This chain's CDR3 is CASSQHGGGGEQYF. The CDR3 region has the DNA TGTGCCAGCAGTCAACATGGGGGCGGAGGCGAGCAGTACTTC. This chain connects TRBV6-5 to TRBJ2-7; D may be TRBD1 (6 bases). Trimming took 5 bases from V and 6 from J, leaving 17 bases between them. The CDR3 is 14 residues long. The germline V gene encodes CDR1 MNHEY and CDR2 SVGAGI.

This clonotype is a singleton in its sample. A clone one base away is much larger, so this may be a read error. The chain carries TRBV2 and TRBJ2-5, with D possibly matching TRBD1 (6 bases). CDR1 is SNHLY, CDR2 FYNNEI, per germline. CDR3 length: 11 amino acids. The CDR3 DNA reads as TGTGCCAGCAAGGGGGAAGAGACCAAGTACTTC. This sequence encodes CASKGEETKYF.

This clonotype was found many times. V is TRBV7-8 and J is TRBJ2-3; D unclear. CDR3 length: 12 residues. CDR1 and CDR2 from the germline V gene are SGHVS and FQNEAQ. Trimming left V 5 bases short and J 4 bases short, with 7 bases between. The CDR3 DNA reads TGTGCCAGCAGCGATACATCAGATACGCAGTATTTT. Encoded protein: CASSDTSDTQYF.

This clonotype was detected ten times or more. The V gene is TRBV27, the J gene TRBJ2-7; D perhaps matches TRBD2 (5 bases). CDR1 and CDR2 (germline): MNHEY, SMNVEV (reference sequence). The CDR3 is 14 residues long. Trimming took off 4 bases at V and 2 bases at J, with 12 bases between the two ends. The CDR3 sequence is CASSSLAPPYEQYF. The CDR3 nucleotides are TGTGCCAGCAGTTCCCTAGCACCTCCCTACGAGCAGTACTTC.

The CDR3 sequence: CASSVGTSDRELFF. As DNA, the CDR3 is TGTGCCAGCAGTGTAGGCACCTCAGACCGGGAGCTGTTTTTT. The genes are TRBV6-1 and TRBJ2-2, with unresolved D. Per the germline V gene, CDR1 is MNHNS and CDR2 is SASEGT. Trimming removed 4 bases from V and 9 bases from J, with 15 bases in between. The CDR3 has 14 residues.

This clonotype was recorded at least ten times. The chain carries TRBV4-2 and TRBJ2-1; D unclear. Trimming took off 5 bases at V and 0 bases at J, with 11 bases between the two ends. Germline V CDR1 and CDR2: LGHNA, YNFKEQ. The CDR3 has 15 amino acids. The CDR3, as DNA: TGTGCCAGCAGCGCGTTTGAGAGCTCCTACAATGAGCAGTTCTTC. Amino acid sequence: CASSAFESSYNEQFF.

The chain couples TRBV29-1 to TRBJ2-7, with a tentative D call TRBD2 (5 bases). Germline-derived CDR1 and CDR2 are SQVTM and ANQGSEA. The CDR3 consists of 13 residues. The V end was cut by 5 bases, the J end by 4 bases, with 15 bases between. The CDR3: CSVTPGSSYEQYF. CDR3 nucleotides: TGCAGCGTTACCCCGGGGTCTTCTTACGAGCAGTACTTC.

This clonotype was seen repeatedly, ten times or more. V is TRBV3-1 and J is TRBJ2-7; unclear D gene. This CDR3 has 14 amino acids. The V gene lost 1 base and the J gene lost 3 bases, with 10 bases spanning the gap. Per the germline V gene, CDR1 is LGHDT and CDR2 is YNNKEL (reference sequence). CDR3 residues: CASSQVGQSYEQYF. CDR3 nucleotides: TGTGCCAGCAGCCAAGTAGGGCAGAGCTACGAGCAGTACTTC.

This clonotype was counted ten times or more. The chain couples TRBV28 to TRBJ2-5; maybe TRBD1 (5 bases). The V end was cut by 10 bases, the J end by 0 bases, with 18 bases between. The CDR3 is 15 amino acids. Germline V lookup: CDR1 MDHEN, CDR2 SYDVKM. CDR3 sequence (DNA): TGTGCCACTGCCCCGGACACCAAAGACCAAGAGACCCAGTACTTC. Its protein product is CATAPDTKDQETQYF.

At least ten counts were recorded for this clonotype. This rearrangement joins TRBV20-1 to TRBJ1-1; TRBD1 might be the D (6 bases). This CDR3 region has 16 residues. Per the germline V gene, CDR1 is DFQATT and CDR2 is SNEGSKA (reference sequence). Trimming took off 3 bases at V and 1 base at J, with 18 bases between the two ends. The CDR3 reads CSASPPGEQGNTEAFF. The CDR3 bases are TGCAGTGCTAGCCCCCCCGGGGAACAGGGGAACACTGAAGCTTTCTTT.

This chain connects TRBV29-1 to TRBJ1-1, with D unclear. CDR1 SQVTM and CDR2 ANQGSEA come from the germline V gene. Between the trimmed V and J ends, which lost 4 bases and 4 bases, there was a span of 7 bases. CDR3 size: 11 residues. CDR3 in DNA: TGCAGCGTTGCCGCCTCCACTGAAGCTTTCTTT. Its protein product is CSVAASTEAFF.

This clonotype was observed at least ten times. The chain recombines TRBV6-6 with TRBJ1-2; the match to TRBD1 covers 7 bases. V shed 4 bases and J 8 bases; nucleotides not matched to a gene: 7. The CDR3 extends over 13 amino acids. Germline V CDR1 and CDR2: MNHNY, SVGAGI (reference sequence). CDR3 bases: TGTGCCAGCAGTTTAGAGGGGGCAGGCGGCTACACCTTC. Translation: CASSLEGAGGYTF.

This clonotype was observed many times. The V call is TRBV27, the J call TRBJ1-2; 8 nucleotides match TRBD1. CDR3 size: 14 residues. Germline V CDR1 and CDR2: MNHEY, SMNVEV (reference sequence). The junction had 7 bases not matched to a gene; V was cut back by 6 bases and J by 4 bases. CDR3 loop: CASRGDRSAYGYTF. Written as DNA, the CDR3 is TGTGCCAGCAGAGGGGACAGGTCTGCCTATGGCTACACCTTC.

This clonotype was detected ten times or more. The genes are TRBV11-2 and TRBJ2-2; D remains ambiguous. This CDR3 region has 13 residues. The germline gives CDR1 SGHAT, CDR2 FQNNGV. V lost 5 bases and J 2 bases, leaving 6 bases between the germline ends. The CDR3 DNA is TGTGCCAGCAGCCGGGCAAACACCGGGGAGCTGTTTTTT. Encoded protein: CASSRANTGELFF.

There are many counts of this clonotype. This sequence joins TRBV24-1 and TRBJ2-1, with unresolved D. Trimming removed 5 bases at V and 6 bases at J, with 13 bases between. The germline V gene encodes CDR1 KGHDR and CDR2 SFDVKD. The CDR3 sequence is 14 residues long. The CDR3 DNA sequence: TGTGCCACCAGTGGTTACGAGTCCCCCAATGAGCAGTTCTTC. Amino acids: CATSGYESPNEQFF.

The table lists this clonotype with many counts. This rearrangement joins TRBV6-5 to TRBJ1-3; weak D call: TRBD1 (6 bases). Germline values: CDR1 MNHEY, CDR2 SVGAGI. V shed 6 bases and J shed 0 bases, with 12 bases lying between them. The CDR3 loop spans 15 amino acids. CDR3 nucleotide sequence: TGTGCCAGCAGCCCCAGGGGAACCTCTGGAAACACCATATATTTT. Protein product: CASSPRGTSGNTIYF.